This TCR beta chain derives from a study of STAT5B mutations in CD4+ large granular lymphocyte leukemia. CDR3 length: 15 amino acids. The ends were cut back, 2 bases at V and 4 bases at J, with 15 bases in the middle. In its sample, this clone was seen once. Its cognate antigen is unknown. Notes on the study in general: Top patient clones used TRBV06 genes more often: 8/27 versus 2/35 in controls.

Sequencing was at survey level. In the original workflow: The detection floor for productive clonotype frequency was 2.59 x 10-5. Method: immunoSEQ multiplex PCR; TCRdb's copy keeps in-frame clones and lacks some. V, J and clone size derive from that table, while D and trimming were established from the DNA sequence. This sample has about 40,000 clones; around 85% occur once, and the top ten carry approximately 0.33%. The receptor comes from a human donor in good health. The sequenced sample consisted of CD4+ T cells from blood buffy coats. The gene calls are TRBV23-1 and TRBJ2-7, with D possibly TRBD2 on 5 matching bases. TRBV23-1 is treated as an ORF (open reading frame) with a function not yet certain. CDR3 sequence (DNA): TGCGCCAGCAGTCAACCGGGGATGGTACGGTACGAGCAGTACTTC. This gives the protein CASSQPGMVRYEQYF.